The rows below give T cell receptor beta chains drawn from one sample of a study of shared clonotypes between healthy human individuals. Sequencing used immunoSEQ multiplex PCR; TCRdb keeps in-frame clones, though not all of them. The sample shows more than 1,200,000 clones, about 98.5% of them seen only once. The sequenced sample was naive CD4+ T cells sorted from blood. These receptor sequences come from a man aged 30 to 45 in good health. Each CDR3 is given with its conserved first and last residue. The order of the fields is CDR3 protein, CDR3 DNA, D gene, V gene, clone size, J gene. The D gene is left open where the match is weak. Clone size, where shown, is once, few, many, or a class for clones that have expanded.

CASRLRDRRDTQYF	TGTGCCAGCAGACTTCGGGACAGGAGAGATACGCAGTATTTT	TRBD1	TRBV2	NA	TRBJ2-3
CASSLSGRFYNEQFF	TGTGCCAGCAGCCTCTCAGGACGGTTTTACAATGAGCAGTTCTTC	NA	TRBV11-2	NA	TRBJ2-1
CASSPYEGSNEKLFF	TGTGCCAGCAGCCCCTATGAGGGCAGTAATGAAAAACTGTTTTTT	NA	TRBV7-9	NA	TRBJ1-4
CASSKPHGSGETQYF	TGTGCCAGCAGTAAACCCCACGGGAGTGGGGAGACCCAGTACTTC	NA	TRBV28	NA	TRBJ2-5
CASSEALGGAGNTIYF	TGTGCCAGCAGTGAAGCGTTGGGAGGTGCTGGAAACACCATATATTTT	NA	TRBV6-1	NA	TRBJ1-3
CASSPQGSLINEQFF	TGTGCCAGCAGTCCCCAGGGGTCTCTTATCAATGAGCAGTTCTTC	NA	TRBV6-5	NA	TRBJ2-1
CASSQEIRGATYEQYF	TGTGCCAGCAGCCAAGAAATCCGGGGGGCCACCTACGAGCAGTACTTC	NA	TRBV14	NA	TRBJ2-7
CASSQSEVRANYGYTF	TGCGCCAGCAGCCAAAGTGAGGTTAGGGCTAACTATGGCTACACCTTC	NA	TRBV4-1	NA	TRBJ1-2
CASHAPGAGTEAFF	TGTGCCAGCCACGCGCCAGGGGCAGGCACTGAAGCTTTCTTT	NA	TRBV28	NA	TRBJ1-1
CASRSAGSRTDTQYF	TGTGCCAGCAGGTCCGCCGGGTCACGCACAGATACGCAGTATTTT	NA	TRBV9	NA	TRBJ2-3
CSVELQQETQYF	TGCAGCGTTGAACTCCAGCAAGAGACCCAGTACTTC	NA	TRBV29-1	NA	TRBJ2-5
CASSVFLAGGPVGELFF	TGCGCCAGCAGCGTCTTCTTAGCGGGAGGGCCGGTCGGGGAGCTGTTTTTT	TRBD2	TRBV5-1	once	TRBJ2-2
CASSVGSGPEKLFF	TGTGCCAGCAGCGTTGGGAGCGGGCCCGAAAAACTGTTTTTT	NA	TRBV9	NA	TRBJ1-4
CASSHGISRLATQETQYF	TGCGCCAGCAGCCATGGTATTTCCCGACTAGCGACACAAGAGACCCAGTACTTC	TRBD2	TRBV4-3	NA	TRBJ2-5
CASSSLERGGNIQYF	TGTGCCAGCAGTTCACTAGAGCGAGGAGGGAACATTCAGTACTTC	NA	TRBV6-5	NA	TRBJ2-4
CASSPGTGNTDTQYF	TGCGCCAGCAGCCCCGGGACGGGTAACACAGATACGCAGTATTTT	NA	TRBV5-1	NA	TRBJ2-3
CASSSLGLQVADTQYF	TGTGCCAGCAGCTCCCTGGGGCTCCAGGTTGCAGATACGCAGTATTTT	NA	TRBV7-3	NA	TRBJ2-3
CASSLGGRTAHGSEQFF	TGTGCCAGCAGCTTGGGGGGGCGGACGGCCCATGGGAGTGAGCAGTTCTTC	NA	TRBV5-4	once	TRBJ2-1
CASSVVAGSYNEQFF	TGTGCCAGCAGTGTTGTCGCGGGGTCCTACAATGAGCAGTTCTTC	NA	TRBV6-4	NA	TRBJ2-1
CASSPLGQKETQYF	TGTGCCAGCTCACCACTGGGGCAGAAAGAGACCCAGTACTTC	NA	TRBV18	NA	TRBJ2-5
CASSPRAQGQPQHF	TGTGCCAGCAGCCCCCGGGCCCAGGGACAGCCCCAGCATTTT	NA	TRBV9	NA	TRBJ1-5
CASSPGGREVYEQYF	TGCGCCAGCAGCCCCGGGGGGCGGGAGGTCTACGAGCAGTACTTC	TRBD2	TRBV5-1	NA	TRBJ2-7
CASSPQGPGNTIYF	TGTGCCAGCAGTCCGCAGGGTCCAGGAAACACCATATATTTT	NA	TRBV2	NA	TRBJ1-3
CASRPLGVPYNEQFF	TGCGCCAGCAGACCGCTCGGTGTCCCCTACAATGAGCAGTTCTTC	NA	TRBV4-1	NA	TRBJ2-1
CASSQDWGGKPQHF	TGCGCCAGCAGCCAAGATTGGGGGGGTAAGCCCCAGCATTTT	NA	TRBV4-3	NA	TRBJ1-5
CASSGTGVGADTQYF	TGTGCCAGCAGCGGGACAGGGGTCGGCGCAGATACGCAGTATTTT	TRBD1	TRBV2	NA	TRBJ2-3
CASSFQTADNYGYTF	TGTGCCAGCAGCTTCCAGACAGCAGATAACTATGGCTACACCTTC	NA	TRBV7-2	NA	TRBJ1-2
CASSLGQGMANEKLFF	TGTGCCAGCTCCCTGGGACAGGGGATGGCTAATGAAAAACTGTTTTTT	TRBD1	TRBV18	NA	TRBJ1-4
CATSRVVGVSGANVLTF	TGTGCCACCAGCAGAGTTGTGGGGGTTTCAGGGGCCAACGTCCTGACTTTC	NA	TRBV15	NA	TRBJ2-6
CASSRAGQGGGTDTQYF	TGTGCCAGCAGCCGGGCTGGACAGGGTGGGGGCACAGATACGCAGTATTTT	TRBD1	TRBV7-2	NA	TRBJ2-3
CASSESGVYLVGEQFF	TGCGCCAGCAGTGAGTCGGGGGTATACCTGGTGGGTGAGCAGTTCTTC	NA	TRBV10-1	NA	TRBJ2-1